This is a list of T cell receptor beta chains from one sample in a study of blood T cell repertoires in COVID-19. Assay: immunoSEQ multiplex PCR; the TCRdb copy retains only in-frame clones and omits some. The repertoire holds about 190,000 clones, with about 88% as singletons. Sample: PBMCs or T cells enriched from blood (not recorded which). All receptors derive from a woman between 40 and 50 years old in a cohort exposed to, infected with or recovered from COVID-19 (not recorded which). Each CDR3 is given with its conserved first and last residue.

J | V | CDR3
TRBJ2-2 | TRBV4-1 | CASSLTGWPGELFF
TRBJ1-2 | TRBV7-9 | CASSLGALYGYTF
TRBJ1-5 | TRBV19 | CASSIGWQGDQPQHF
TRBJ1-2 | TRBV6-5 | CASSLTGGYGYTF
TRBJ2-3 | TRBV10-2 | CASSDPAGGEDTQYF
TRBJ1-2 | TRBV27 | CASSSDRDLGGYTF
TRBJ2-5 | TRBV6-2/TRBV6-3 | CASSLGVTETQYF
TRBJ1-1 | TRBV10-1 | CASSGRGGENTEAFF
TRBJ1-1 | TRBV23-1 | CASSQSTGANTEAFF
TRBJ1-1 | TRBV29-1 | CSVEGGQNTEAFF
TRBJ1-1 | TRBV6-5 | CASSYSNQLLAFF
TRBJ1-2 | TRBV6-5 | CASKETGNYGYTF
TRBJ2-7 | TRBV29-1 | CSVAQGLNEQYF
TRBJ2-7 | TRBV24-1 | CATSDSHRGEQYF
TRBJ2-7 | TRBV10-3 | CAIRATGDGAEQYF
TRBJ1-2 | TRBV19 | CASSAGFYGYTF
TRBJ2-7 | TRBV6-1 | CASSEAGTSLYEQYF
TRBJ1-5 | TRBV27 | CASSLNRGLDQPQHF
TRBJ2-5 | TRBV6-5 | CASKMRESPETQYF
TRBJ1-2 | TRBV25-1 | CASSVSTENHGYTF
TRBJ2-1 | TRBV24-1 | CATRTPGQGFGNEQFF
TRBJ2-5 | TRBV15 | CATSRDAGGSETQYF
TRBJ2-3 | TRBV5-4 | CASSLLYRGATTDTQYF
TRBJ2-1 | TRBV7-8 | CASSLAGTNNEQFF
TRBJ1-5 | TRBV19 | CASSISAGSSQPQHF
TRBJ2-7 | TRBV11-2 | CASSSTLYEQYF
TRBJ2-5 | TRBV13 | CASSLEDRDRGRETQYF